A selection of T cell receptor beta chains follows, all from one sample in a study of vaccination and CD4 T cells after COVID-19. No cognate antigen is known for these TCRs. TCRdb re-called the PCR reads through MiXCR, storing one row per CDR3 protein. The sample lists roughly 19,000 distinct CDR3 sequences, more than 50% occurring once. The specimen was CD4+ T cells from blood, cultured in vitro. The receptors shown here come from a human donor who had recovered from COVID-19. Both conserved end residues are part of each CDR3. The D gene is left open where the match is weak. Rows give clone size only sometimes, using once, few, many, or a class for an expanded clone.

CDR3 DNA: TGTGCCAGCAGCTTACTGGGCGGGGGCCCCCTTACCGATACGCAGTATTTT; CDR3 protein: CASSLLGGGPLTDTQYF; V gene: TRBV7-2; J gene: TRBJ2-3; clone size: few; D gene: .
CDR3 DNA: TGTGCCAGCCGATCTCTAGCGGGAGGAGGAAATGAGCAGTTCTTC; CDR3 protein: CASRSLAGGGNEQFF; V gene: TRBV10-3; J gene: TRBJ2-1; clone size: once; D gene: TRBD2
CDR3 DNA: TGTGCCAGCAGCTTAGGGACAGGGGTTGGCTACACCTTC; CDR3 protein: CASSLGTGVGYTF; V gene: TRBV11-2; J gene: TRBJ1-2; clone size: .; D gene: TRBD1
CDR3 DNA: TGTGCCAGCAGCTTAGGCTGGGGAGGGATGAACACTGAAGCTTTCTTT; CDR3 protein: CASSLGWGGMNTEAFF; V gene: TRBV11-3; J gene: TRBJ1-1; clone size: few; D gene: .
CDR3 DNA: TGTGCCACCAGTGACTCTCGACTAGTTCACCGAGAGACCCAGTACTTC; CDR3 protein: CATSDSRLVHRETQYF; V gene: TRBV24-1; J gene: TRBJ2-5; clone size: .; D gene: .
CDR3 DNA: TGTGCCACCAGTGATCCGGGACTAGCGGGGAGCACCTACAATGAGCAGTTCTTC; CDR3 protein: CATSDPGLAGSTYNEQFF; V gene: TRBV24-1; J gene: TRBJ2-1; clone size: .; D gene: TRBD2
CDR3 DNA: TGCAGTGCTAGAGGTCCGAGCGGGCGGACCTACGAGCAGTACTTC; CDR3 protein: CSARGPSGRTYEQYF; V gene: TRBV20-1; J gene: TRBJ2-7; clone size: .; D gene: .
CDR3 DNA: TGTGCCAGCAGCTTAGCGGGGCAGTACCAAGAGACCCAGTACTTC; CDR3 protein: CASSLAGQYQETQYF; V gene: TRBV7-2; J gene: TRBJ2-5; clone size: .; D gene: .
CDR3 DNA: TGTGCCAGCTCAGAACAGGGGAATCAGCCCCAGCATTTT; CDR3 protein: CASSEQGNQPQHF; V gene: TRBV18; J gene: TRBJ1-5; clone size: .; D gene: TRBD1
CDR3 DNA: TGCGCCAGCAACAGGGCTTTGGGGGAGACCCAGTACTTC; CDR3 protein: CASNRALGETQYF; V gene: TRBV5-1; J gene: TRBJ2-5; clone size: .; D gene: .
CDR3 DNA: TGTGCCAGCAGCTTCGGACAGGGGGCAGATACGCAGTATTTT; CDR3 protein: CASSFGQGADTQYF; V gene: TRBV7-2; J gene: TRBJ2-3; clone size: few; D gene: TRBD1
CDR3 DNA: TGTGCCAGCCGAACCCTTGCTAGTTTATCACCCCTCCACTTT; CDR3 protein: CASRTLASLSPLHF; V gene: TRBV19; J gene: TRBJ1-6; clone size: .; D gene: .
CDR3 DNA: TGCGCCAGCAGCTTGGAATTCCGGAATAACTATGGCTACACCTTC; CDR3 protein: CASSLEFRNNYGYTF; V gene: TRBV5-1; J gene: TRBJ1-2; clone size: .; D gene: .
CDR3 DNA: TGTGCCAGCTCTCGACCTCCCGGGGGGGGTCAAGAGACCCAGTACTTC; CDR3 protein: CASSRPPGGGQETQYF; V gene: TRBV27; J gene: TRBJ2-5; clone size: .; D gene: TRBD2
CDR3 DNA: TGCGCCAGCAGCCAAGAGGGCAGGGGACAGCCCCAGCATTTT; CDR3 protein: CASSQEGRGQPQHF; V gene: TRBV4-3; J gene: TRBJ1-5; clone size: .; D gene: .
CDR3 DNA: TGCAGTGCTAGAGTTGAGGACAGGCCTTACACTGAAGCTTTCTTT; CDR3 protein: CSARVEDRPYTEAFF; V gene: TRBV20-1; J gene: TRBJ1-1; clone size: few; D gene: TRBD1
CDR3 DNA: TGCAGTGCTAGAGACAGGTACACCATATATTTT; CDR3 protein: CSARDRYTIYF; V gene: TRBV20-1; J gene: TRBJ1-3; clone size: .; D gene: .
CDR3 DNA: TGTGCCAGCAGCTTAGAACAAGAGACCCAGTACTTC; CDR3 protein: CASSLEQETQYF; V gene: TRBV11-1; J gene: TRBJ2-5; clone size: few; D gene: .
CDR3 DNA: TGTGCCAGCAGTTTAGATCGGAGCACCGGGGAGCTGTTTTTT; CDR3 protein: CASSLDRSTGELFF; V gene: TRBV12-3/TRBV12-4; J gene: TRBJ2-2; clone size: .; D gene: .
CDR3 DNA: TGCGCCAGCAGCTTGGAGGGTCGGGTACTGGGCTTC; CDR3 protein: CASSLEGRVLGF; V gene: TRBV5-1; J gene: TRBJ1-2; clone size: .; D gene: .
CDR3 DNA: TGTGCCAGCAGCTTACAGGGTTGGATCGGGGAGCTGTTTTTT; CDR3 protein: CASSLQGWIGELFF; V gene: TRBV7-2; J gene: TRBJ2-2; clone size: few; D gene: .
CDR3 DNA: TGTGCCAGCAGTTGGCGGTTGGGAGAGAATGAGCAGTTCTTC; CDR3 protein: CASSWRLGENEQFF; V gene: TRBV6-2/TRBV6-3; J gene: TRBJ2-1; clone size: .; D gene: .
CDR3 DNA: TGTGCCAGCAGCTTAAGGGGACAGCTGAAACTGTTTTTT; CDR3 protein: CASSLRGQLKLFF; V gene: TRBV7-8; J gene: TRBJ1-4; clone size: .; D gene: TRBD1